A selection of T cell receptor beta chains follows, all from one sample in a study of preoperative IRX-2 immunotherapy in early breast cancer. Libraries were prepared by immunoSEQ multiplex PCR; TCRdb keeps only in-frame clonotypes and omits some of them. This table has roughly 27,000 clones, 65% to 85% appearing once. The sample was taken from a patient treated with IRX-2 immunotherapy. The origin of the receptors is a human donor with breast cancer. The CDR3 runs from the conserved cysteine through the conserved F or W.

J gene,V gene,CDR3 protein
TRBJ1-3,TRBV6-4,CASSLGRAVGNTIYF
TRBJ2-7,TRBV11-3,CASSKLAGGSYEQYF
TRBJ2-7,TRBV11-3,CASSPRRGRYYEQYF
TRBJ2-1,TRBV1,CASSQVGRGRTYEQFF
TRBJ1-5,TRBV10-2,CASSVGKDQPQHF
TRBJ1-5,TRBV16,CASSHGTPYSNQPQHF
TRBJ2-1,TRBV4-1,CASSQGVSYNEQFF
TRBJ2-5,TRBV19,CASSIIGGREETQYF
TRBJ2-2,TRBV29-1,CSVGDRMANTGELFF
TRBJ1-5,TRBV11-3,CASSDRTGFGVQPQHF
TRBJ2-1,TRBV6-9,CASSYSKRGGNNEQFF
TRBJ1-2,TRBV19,CASSQPSGQGGGYTF
TRBJ1-4,TRBV28,CASTENSATNEKLFF
TRBJ1-5,TRBV11-3,CASSQRDSLGSQHF
TRBJ2-5,TRBV5-1,CASSLGGTSGSYQETQYF
TRBJ1-5,TRBV6-8,CASGTGPYQPQHF
TRBJ2-1,TRBV5-1,CASSLTGSGAYNEQFF
TRBJ2-2,TRBV11-3,CASSLGGLAGVPGELFF
TRBJ1-3,TRBV11-3,CASSSTRVAHTIYF
TRBJ2-1,TRBV27,CATSDSGWSSYNEQFF
TRBJ1-2,TRBV6-8,CASSRGGWGYTF
TRBJ1-2,TRBV6-4,CASSLLQQGPHGYTF
TRBJ2-5,TRBV18,CASSPRRQGGETQYF
TRBJ1-2,TRBV18,CASSPGGYGYTF
TRBJ2-5,TRBV18,CASSPNPGVETQYF
TRBJ1-1,TRBV11-3,CASSLEMDRNEAFF
TRBJ2-3,TRBV6-8,CAISGTSLDDTQYF
TRBJ1-4,TRBV30,CAWNVGTYEKLFF
TRBJ1-5,TRBV7-5,CASSFPGTGIYSNQPQHF
TRBJ2-3,TRBV6-8,CASIRQGSRRTDTQYF
TRBJ1-5,TRBV6-8,CASSYDRANQPQHF
TRBJ2-3,TRBV6-8,CASSSGLAGRTDTQYF
TRBJ1-4,TRBV14,CASSPLGEKLFF
TRBJ1-3,TRBV9,CASTISVFLDTIYF
TRBJ1-1,TRBV11-3,CASRPILGITEAFF
TRBJ2-1,TRBV6-4,CASTYGRGLAEISYNEQFF
TRBJ1-1,TRBV28,CASSLAGRVNTEAFF
TRBJ1-5,TRBV6-8,CASRDTGLSHQPQHF
TRBJ2-7,TRBV28,CASSLSGYRDEQYF
TRBJ2-1,TRBV18,CASSPFARSYNEQFF
TRBJ1-2,TRBV7-8,CASSLVDSYGYTF
TRBJ1-5,TRBV5-1,CASSPTDSHQPQHF
TRBJ2-7,TRBV28,CASEKDSYEQYF
TRBJ1-4,TRBV11-3,CASSLDGTVEEKLFF
TRBJ2-3,TRBV23-1,CASSHHDTSSTDTQYF
TRBJ2-1,TRBV15,CATSRDRLARGAYNEQFF
TRBJ1-4,TRBV7-4,CASRGQGAEKLFF
TRBJ2-1,TRBV11-3,CASSPAGGSYNEQFF
TRBJ1-5,TRBV11-3,CASSQAHGGRARIGPQHF
TRBJ1-1,TRBV28,CASSLSHTEAFF